This TCR beta chain was obtained from a study of T cells after yellow fever vaccination. On the study more broadly: Fractions containing few cells were prepared with SMART-Seq v4 Ultra Low Input.

5'RACE template switching generated TCR cDNA, adding a universal primer site and UMIs. Using its own MiXCR run on the 5' RACE reads, TCRdb lists one record per CDR3 protein. The sample has 100,000 to 150,000 distinct CDR3 sequences, about 16% seen once. Study-wide points: Weaker in magnitude, the secondary response showed a faster peak on day 5 versus 15. CD4 and CD8 compartments shared a small share of clonotypes.

This clonotype was seen more than once but under ten times. As yet, its antigen is unknown. Germline assignment: CDR1 KGHDR and CDR2 SFDVKD. The CDR3 spans 13 residues. Trimming took off 7 bases at V and 4 bases at J, with 9 bases between the two ends. This sequence originates from a man aged 18 to 29 who received the YFV17D yellow fever vaccine. The material sequenced was CD8+ T cells sorted from PBMCs, taken 5 days after the yellow fever booster vaccination. The genes are TRBV24-1 and TRBJ2-2; a weak D match, TRBD1 (5 bases). The chain's CDR3 is CATSHRTTGELFF. CDR3 DNA: TGTGCCACCAGCCACAGGACCACCGGGGAGCTGTTTTTT.